The present TCR beta chain was sequenced within a study of T cell responses to AZD1222 COVID-19 vaccine. Study-wide points: At study baseline, merely roughly 6 AZD1222 recipients were seropositive. Mostly white British, mostly female donors; authors suggested clonal diversity may be underestimated.

The CDR3 is made up of 18 amino acids. Germline lookup yields CDR1 KGHSH and CDR2 LQKENI. V lost 3 bases to trimming and J lost 0 bases, with 18 bases between them. As concerns this clone: Its target is unknown.

Clones were read by immunoSEQ multiplex PCR, and TCRdb kept only the in-frame ones, dropping some. Of approximately 190,000 clones in the sample, approximately 92% were seen once. This sequence was found in an adult in good health. The rearrangement uses TRBV18 and TRBJ2-1; TRBD1 is a possible D gene (6 bases). This material consisted of peripheral blood, taken on day 0 of AZD1222 vaccination. Here the CDR3 DNA reads TGTGCCAGCTCACCCCAGGCAGGGGTTGCCAGCTCCTACAATGAGCAGTTCTTC. It encodes CASSPQAGVASSYNEQFF.